The rows below give T cell receptor beta chains drawn from one sample of a study of blood T cell repertoires in COVID-19. The table came from immunoSEQ multiplex PCR; TCRdb's copy has only in-frame clones and leaves some out. The sample lists 100,000 or so clones; 85% to 90% were seen once. Sequences were obtained from peripheral blood. The receptors stem from a woman in her fifties or sixties in a cohort sampled during active or convalescent COVID-19. The CDR3 runs from the conserved cysteine through the conserved F or W.

j_call v_call cdr3_aa
TRBJ2-1 TRBV27 CASSPGQQESSYNEQFF
TRBJ2-3 TRBV5-1 CASSSSGRTDTQYF
TRBJ1-5 TRBV6-1 CASSEREDQPQHF
TRBJ2-7 TRBV18 CASSPQHSRYEQYF
TRBJ2-4 TRBV19 CASSIGLLKNIQYF
TRBJ2-7 TRBV5-4 CASSLDIGGSYEQYF
TRBJ1-1 TRBV5-4 CASSPSADRGPTEAFF
TRBJ1-1 TRBV9 CASSASQTSNTEAFF
TRBJ2-2 TRBV4-2 CASSQEPAGDDTGELFF
TRBJ1-5 TRBV28 CASSLNTGVRQPQHF
TRBJ1-1 TRBV19 CASSIDHAGGEAFF
TRBJ2-5 TRBV5-1 CASSLGVAGAQETQYF
TRBJ2-5 TRBV7-9 CASSFLSGQGRETQYF
TRBJ2-5 TRBV27 CASSLWGQGAGETQYF
TRBJ2-7 TRBV5-4 CASSFRHLPYEQYF
TRBJ1-2 TRBV27 CASRAQANRGYTF
TRBJ2-7 TRBV7-9 CASSLGGTSGIGEEQYF
TRBJ1-1 TRBV27 CASSFAGNTEAFF
TRBJ2-7 TRBV12-3/TRBV12-4 CASSLARFGEQYF
TRBJ2-1 TRBV6-5 CASSLAGVYNEQFF
TRBJ2-7 TRBV16 CASSQSGQALEQYF
TRBJ1-2 TRBV7-9 CASSSGQGDYGYTF
TRBJ2-7 TRBV27 CASGRGRRGLGPIYEQYF
TRBJ1-1 TRBV12-5 CASGLGRELTEAFF
TRBJ2-1 TRBV14 CASSLTSGRAGEQFF
TRBJ2-5 TRBV11-2 CASSLGGGWYQETQYF
TRBJ2-5 TRBV18 CASSPGLGQETQYF
TRBJ1-5 TRBV28 CASRTGLGQPQHF
TRBJ2-7 TRBV5-4 CASSLMSGIEQYF
TRBJ2-3 TRBV5-4 CASSFSGGSTDTQYF
TRBJ1-3 TRBV6-5 CASSTGVVGNTIYF
TRBJ2-1 TRBV10-2 CASRTGVYYNEQFF
TRBJ2-6 TRBV28 CATGIDGANVLTF